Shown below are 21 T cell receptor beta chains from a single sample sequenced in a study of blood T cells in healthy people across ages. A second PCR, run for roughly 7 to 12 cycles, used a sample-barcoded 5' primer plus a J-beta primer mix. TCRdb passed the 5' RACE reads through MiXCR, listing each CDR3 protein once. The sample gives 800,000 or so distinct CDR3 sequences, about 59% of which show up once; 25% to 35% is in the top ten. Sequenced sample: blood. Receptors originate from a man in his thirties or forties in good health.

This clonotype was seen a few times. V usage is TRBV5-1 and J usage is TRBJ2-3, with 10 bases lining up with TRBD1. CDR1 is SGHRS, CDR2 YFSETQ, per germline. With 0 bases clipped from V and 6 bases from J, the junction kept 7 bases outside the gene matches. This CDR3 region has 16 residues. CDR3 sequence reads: CASSLGRDRGGDTQYF. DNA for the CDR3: TGCGCCAGCAGCTTGGGCCGGGACAGGGGTGGGGATACGCAGTATTTT. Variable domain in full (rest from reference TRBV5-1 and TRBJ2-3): KAGVTQTPRYLIKTRGQQVTLSCSPISGHRSVSWYQQTPGQGLQFLFEYFSETQRNKGNFPGRFSGRQFSNSRSEMNVSTLELGDSALYLCASSLGRDRGGDTQYFGPGTRLTVL.

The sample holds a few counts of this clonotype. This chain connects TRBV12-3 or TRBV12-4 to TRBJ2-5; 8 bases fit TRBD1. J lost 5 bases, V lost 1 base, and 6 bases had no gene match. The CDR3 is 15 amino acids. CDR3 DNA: TGTGCCAGCAGTTTAGGAGACAGGGGTGGGGAGACCCAGTACTTC. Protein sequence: CASSLGDRGGETQYF.

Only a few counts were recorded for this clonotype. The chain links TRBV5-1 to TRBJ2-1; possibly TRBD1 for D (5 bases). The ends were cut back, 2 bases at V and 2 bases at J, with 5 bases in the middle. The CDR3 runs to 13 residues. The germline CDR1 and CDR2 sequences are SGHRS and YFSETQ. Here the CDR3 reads CASSFRAYNEQFF. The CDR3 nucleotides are TGCGCCAGCAGCTTCAGGGCCTACAATGAGCAGTTCTTC. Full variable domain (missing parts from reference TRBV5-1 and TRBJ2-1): KAGVTQTPRYLIKTRGQQVTLSCSPISGHRSVSWYQQTPGQGLQFLFEYFSETQRNKGNFPGRFSGRQFSNSRSEMNVSTLELGDSALYLCASSFRAYNEQFFGPGTRLTVL.

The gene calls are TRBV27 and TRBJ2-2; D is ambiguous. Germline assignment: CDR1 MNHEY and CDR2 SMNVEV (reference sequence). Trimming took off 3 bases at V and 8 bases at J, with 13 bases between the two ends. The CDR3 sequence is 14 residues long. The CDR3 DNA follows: TGTGCCAGCAGTTTGGGCCAAAGGACGGGGGAGCTGTTTTTT. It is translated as CASSLGQRTGELFF.

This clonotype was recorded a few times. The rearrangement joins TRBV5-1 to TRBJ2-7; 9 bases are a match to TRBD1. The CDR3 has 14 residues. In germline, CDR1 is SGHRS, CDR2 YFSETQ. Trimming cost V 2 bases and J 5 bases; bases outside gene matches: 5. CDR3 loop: CASSFGQGINEQYF. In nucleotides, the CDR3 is TGCGCCAGCAGCTTCGGACAGGGGATAAACGAGCAGTACTTC.

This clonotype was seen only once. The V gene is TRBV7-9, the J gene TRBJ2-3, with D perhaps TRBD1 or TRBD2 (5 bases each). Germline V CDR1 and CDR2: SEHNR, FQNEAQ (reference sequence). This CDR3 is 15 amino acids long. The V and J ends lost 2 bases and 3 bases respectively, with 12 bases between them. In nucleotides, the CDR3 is TGTGCCAGCAGCTTAAACCTGGGGGAAACAGATACGCAGTATTTT. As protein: CASSLNLGETDTQYF. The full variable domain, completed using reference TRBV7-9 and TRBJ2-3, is DTGVSQNPRHKITKRGQNVTFRCDPISEHNRLYWYRQTLGQGPEFLTYFQNEAQLEKSRLLSDRFSAERPKGSFSTLEIQRTEQGDSAMYLCASSLNLGETDTQYFGPGTRLTVL.

The CDR3 coding sequence is TGTGCCAGCCGGGACAGGGGCCGAGAGACCCAGTACTTC. Its translation is CASRDRGRETQYF. This sequence joins TRBV7-2 and TRBJ2-7; 10 bases map to TRBD1. The J call is in doubt because the DNA end fits TRBJ2-5 better. The CDR3 extends over 13 amino acids. The germline gives CDR1 SGHTA, CDR2 FQGNSA.

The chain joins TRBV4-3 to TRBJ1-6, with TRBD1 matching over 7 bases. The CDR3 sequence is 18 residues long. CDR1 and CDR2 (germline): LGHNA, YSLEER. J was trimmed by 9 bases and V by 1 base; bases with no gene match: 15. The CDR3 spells CASSQGGMGGQDVSPLHF. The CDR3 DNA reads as TGCGCCAGCAGCCAAGGAGGGATGGGTGGACAGGACGTTTCACCCCTCCACTTT.

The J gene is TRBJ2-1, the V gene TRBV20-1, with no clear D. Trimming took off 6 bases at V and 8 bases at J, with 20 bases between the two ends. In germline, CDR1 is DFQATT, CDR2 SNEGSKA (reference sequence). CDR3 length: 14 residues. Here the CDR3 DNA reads TGCAGTGCCGACCGGGCCAACTCAGGCCATGAGCAGTTCTTC. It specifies CSADRANSGHEQFF.

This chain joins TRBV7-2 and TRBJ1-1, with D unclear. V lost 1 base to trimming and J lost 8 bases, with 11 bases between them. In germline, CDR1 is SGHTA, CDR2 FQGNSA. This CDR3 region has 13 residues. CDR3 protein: CASSLGAPGEAFF. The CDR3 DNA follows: TGTGCCAGCAGCTTAGGGGCTCCGGGGGAAGCTTTCTTT.

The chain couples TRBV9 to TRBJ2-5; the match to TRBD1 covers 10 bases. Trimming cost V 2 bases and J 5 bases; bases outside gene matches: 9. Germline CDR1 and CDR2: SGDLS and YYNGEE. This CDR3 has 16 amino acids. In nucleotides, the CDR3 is TGTGCCAGCAGCGTGGGGACAGGGGTAGGAGAGGAGACCCAGTACTTC. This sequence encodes CASSVGTGVGEETQYF.

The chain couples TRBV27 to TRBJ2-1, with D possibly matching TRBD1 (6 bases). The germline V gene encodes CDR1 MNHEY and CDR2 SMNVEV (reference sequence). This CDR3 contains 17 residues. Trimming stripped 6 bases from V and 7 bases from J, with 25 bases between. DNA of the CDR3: TGTGCCAGCAGCAACTACGATTTATGGACAGAAATAAATGAGCAGTTCTTC. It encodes CASSNYDLWTEINEQFF.

DNA of the CDR3: TGTGCCAGCAACGGGCACACCTCCACAGATACGCAGTATTTT. It yields the protein CASNGHTSTDTQYF. The rearrangement links TRBV6-1 to TRBJ2-3, with D unclear. The CDR3 runs 14 residues. The germline V gene encodes CDR1 MNHNS and CDR2 SASEGT. The V end was cut by 7 bases, the J end by 2 bases, with 13 bases between.

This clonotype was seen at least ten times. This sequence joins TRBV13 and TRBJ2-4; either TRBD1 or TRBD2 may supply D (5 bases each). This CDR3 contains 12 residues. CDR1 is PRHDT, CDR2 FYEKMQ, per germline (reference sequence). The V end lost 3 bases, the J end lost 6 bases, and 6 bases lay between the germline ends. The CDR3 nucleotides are TGTGCCAGCAGCTTGGGGGTAAACATTCAGTACTTC. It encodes CASSLGVNIQYF.

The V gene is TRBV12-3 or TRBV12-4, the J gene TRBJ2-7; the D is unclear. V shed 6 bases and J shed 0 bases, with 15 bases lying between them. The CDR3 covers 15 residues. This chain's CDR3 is CASSSRGSLSYEQYF. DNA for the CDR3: TGTGCCAGCAGCTCTCGCGGATCCCTCTCCTACGAGCAGTACTTC.

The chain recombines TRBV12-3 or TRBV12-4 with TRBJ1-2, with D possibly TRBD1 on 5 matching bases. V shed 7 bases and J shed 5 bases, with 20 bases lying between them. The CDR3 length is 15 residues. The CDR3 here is CASTSGTLNLYGYTF. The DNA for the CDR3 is TGTGCCAGCACATCCGGGACGTTGAACCTTTATGGCTACACCTTC.

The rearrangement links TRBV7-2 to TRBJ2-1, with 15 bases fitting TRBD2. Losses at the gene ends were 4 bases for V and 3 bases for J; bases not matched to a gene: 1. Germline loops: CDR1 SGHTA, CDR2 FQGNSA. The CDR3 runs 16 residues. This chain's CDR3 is CASSWTSGGGYNEQFF. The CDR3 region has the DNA TGTGCCAGCAGCTGGACTAGCGGGGGGGGCTACAATGAGCAGTTCTTC.

This CDR3 reads CASRPLRKDEQYF. DNA for the CDR3: TGCGCCAGCCGCCCGCTGAGGAAGGACGAGCAGTACTTC. The V gene is TRBV5-1, the J gene TRBJ2-4; no firm D call. The tail of the sequence fits TRBJ2-7 better, so the J call may be wrong. The germline gives CDR1 SGHRS, CDR2 YFSETQ. This CDR3 is built from 13 residues.

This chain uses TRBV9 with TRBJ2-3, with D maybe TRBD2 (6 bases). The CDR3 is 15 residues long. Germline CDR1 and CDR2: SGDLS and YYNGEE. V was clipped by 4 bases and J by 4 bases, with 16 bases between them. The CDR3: CASSPRGARADTQYF. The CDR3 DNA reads TGTGCCAGCAGCCCCCGCGGGGCCCGGGCAGATACGCAGTATTTT.

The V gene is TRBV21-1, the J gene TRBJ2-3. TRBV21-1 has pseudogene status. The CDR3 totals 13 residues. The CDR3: CASSTESTDTQYF. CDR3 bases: TGTGCCAGCAGCACGGAGAGCACAGATACGCAGTATTTT.

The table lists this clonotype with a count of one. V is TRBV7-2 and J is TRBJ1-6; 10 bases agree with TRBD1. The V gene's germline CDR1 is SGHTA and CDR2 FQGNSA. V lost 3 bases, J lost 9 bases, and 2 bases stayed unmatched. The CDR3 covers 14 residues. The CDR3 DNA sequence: TGTGCCAGCAGCTTCCGGGACAGGGGTTCACCCCTCCACTTT. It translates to CASSFRDRGSPLHF.